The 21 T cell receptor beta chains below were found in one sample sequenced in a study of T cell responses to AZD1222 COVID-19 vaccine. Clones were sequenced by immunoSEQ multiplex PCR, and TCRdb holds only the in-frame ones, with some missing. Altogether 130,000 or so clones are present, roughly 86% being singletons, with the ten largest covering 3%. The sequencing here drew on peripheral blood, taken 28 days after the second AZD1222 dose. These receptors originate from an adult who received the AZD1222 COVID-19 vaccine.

The CDR3 loop reads CASSQDRFSTEQYF. DNA of the CDR3: TGTGCCAGCAGCCAAGATCGTTTTTCTACGGAGCAGTACTTC. The chain links TRBV3-1 (or the pseudogene TRBV3-2) to TRBJ2-7; no clear D gene. There are 14 residues in the CDR3. Germline V gene lookup returns CDR1 LGHDT and CDR2 YNNKEL (reference sequence). Trimming left V 0 bases short and J 7 bases short, with 13 bases between.

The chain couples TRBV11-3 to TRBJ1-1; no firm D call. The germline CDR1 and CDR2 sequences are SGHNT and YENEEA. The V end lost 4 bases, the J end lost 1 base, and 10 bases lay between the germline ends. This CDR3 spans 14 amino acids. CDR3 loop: CASSSRRKNTEAFF. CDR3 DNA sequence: TGTGCCAGCAGCTCCCGCCGGAAGAACACTGAAGCTTTCTTT.

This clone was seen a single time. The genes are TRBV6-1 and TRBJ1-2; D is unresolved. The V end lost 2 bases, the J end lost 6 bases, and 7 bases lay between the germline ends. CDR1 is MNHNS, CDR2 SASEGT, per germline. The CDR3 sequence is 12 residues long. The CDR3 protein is CASSESFNGYTF. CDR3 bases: TGTGCCAGCAGTGAATCCTTCAATGGCTACACCTTC.

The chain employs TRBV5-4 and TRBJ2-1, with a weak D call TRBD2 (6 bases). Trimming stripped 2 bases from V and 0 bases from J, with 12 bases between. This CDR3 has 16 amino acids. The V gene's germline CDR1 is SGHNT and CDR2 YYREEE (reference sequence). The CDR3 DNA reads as TGTGCCAGCAGCTTCGACCGGGGGAGCTCCTACAATGAGCAGTTCTTC. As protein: CASSFDRGSSYNEQFF.

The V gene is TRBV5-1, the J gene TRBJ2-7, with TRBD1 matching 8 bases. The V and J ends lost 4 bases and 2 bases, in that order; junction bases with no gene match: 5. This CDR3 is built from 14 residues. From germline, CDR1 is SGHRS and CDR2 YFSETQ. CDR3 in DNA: TGCGCCAGCAGCCGAGACAGGGGAACCTACGAGCAGTACTTC. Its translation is CASSRDRGTYEQYF.

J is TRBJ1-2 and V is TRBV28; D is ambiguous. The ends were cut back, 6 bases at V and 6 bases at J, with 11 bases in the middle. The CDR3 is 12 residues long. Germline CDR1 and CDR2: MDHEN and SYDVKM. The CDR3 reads CASSQVIDGYTF. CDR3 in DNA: TGTGCCAGCAGCCAGGTAATCGATGGCTACACCTTC.

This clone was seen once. Written as DNA, the CDR3 is TGTGCCAGTTGGGAGGGGGAGAGTCGGTTCTTC. Translation gives CASWEGESRFF. This chain joins TRBV28 and TRBJ2-1, with TRBD2 as a possible D gene (7 bases). Germline CDR1 reads MDHEN; CDR2 reads SYDVKM. V dropped 9 bases and J dropped 15 bases, with 18 bases sitting between them. The CDR3 spans 11 residues.

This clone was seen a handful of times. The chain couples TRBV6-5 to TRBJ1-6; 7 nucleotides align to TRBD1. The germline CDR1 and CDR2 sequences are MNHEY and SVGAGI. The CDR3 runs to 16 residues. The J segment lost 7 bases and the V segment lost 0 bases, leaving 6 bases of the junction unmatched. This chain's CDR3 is CASSYSRGQQNSPLHF. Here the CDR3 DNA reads TGTGCCAGCAGTTACTCGAGGGGACAGCAAAATTCACCCCTCCACTTT.

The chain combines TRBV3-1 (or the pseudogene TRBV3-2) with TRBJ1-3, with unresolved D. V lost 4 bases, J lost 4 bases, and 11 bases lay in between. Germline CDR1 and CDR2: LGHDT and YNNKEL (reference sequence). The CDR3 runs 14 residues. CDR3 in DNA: TGTGCCAGCAGCCCGCAGGTTACCGGAAACACCATATATTTT. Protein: CASSPQVTGNTIYF.

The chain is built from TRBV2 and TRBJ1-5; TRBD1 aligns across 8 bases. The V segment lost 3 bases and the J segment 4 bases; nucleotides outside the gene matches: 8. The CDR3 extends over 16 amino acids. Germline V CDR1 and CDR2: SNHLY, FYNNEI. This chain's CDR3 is CASSDPGTGGNQPQHF. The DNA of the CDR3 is TGTGCCAGCAGTGACCCCGGGACAGGTGGTAATCAGCCCCAGCATTTT.

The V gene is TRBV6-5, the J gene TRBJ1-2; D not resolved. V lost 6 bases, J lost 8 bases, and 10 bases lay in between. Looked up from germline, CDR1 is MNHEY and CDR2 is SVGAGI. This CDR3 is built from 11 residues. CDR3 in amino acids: CASRSTSGYTF. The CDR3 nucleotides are TGTGCCAGCAGATCGACAAGCGGCTACACCTTC.

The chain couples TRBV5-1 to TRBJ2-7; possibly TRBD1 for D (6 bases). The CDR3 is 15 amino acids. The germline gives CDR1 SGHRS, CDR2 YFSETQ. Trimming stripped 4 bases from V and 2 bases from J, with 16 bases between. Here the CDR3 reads CASSLGTTDAYEQYF. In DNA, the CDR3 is TGCGCCAGCAGCCTTGGGACAACGGACGCCTACGAGCAGTACTTC.

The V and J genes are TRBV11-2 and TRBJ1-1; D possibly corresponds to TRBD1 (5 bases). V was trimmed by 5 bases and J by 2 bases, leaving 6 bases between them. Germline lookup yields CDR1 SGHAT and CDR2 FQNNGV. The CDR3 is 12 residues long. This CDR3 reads CASSRTNTEAFF. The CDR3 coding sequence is TGTGCCAGCAGCAGGACAAACACTGAAGCTTTCTTT.

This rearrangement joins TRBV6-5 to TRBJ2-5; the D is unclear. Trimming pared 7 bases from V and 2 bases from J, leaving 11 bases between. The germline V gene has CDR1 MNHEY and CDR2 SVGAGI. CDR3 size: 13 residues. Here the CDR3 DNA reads TGTGCCAGCAAAACGGGCACTCAAGAGACCCAGTACTTC. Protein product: CASKTGTQETQYF.

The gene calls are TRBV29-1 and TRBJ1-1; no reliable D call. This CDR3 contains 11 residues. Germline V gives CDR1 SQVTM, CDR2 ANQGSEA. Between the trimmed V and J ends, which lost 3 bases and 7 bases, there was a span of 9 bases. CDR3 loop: CSVDSESEAFF. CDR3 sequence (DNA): TGCAGCGTTGACAGTGAGAGTGAAGCTTTCTTT.

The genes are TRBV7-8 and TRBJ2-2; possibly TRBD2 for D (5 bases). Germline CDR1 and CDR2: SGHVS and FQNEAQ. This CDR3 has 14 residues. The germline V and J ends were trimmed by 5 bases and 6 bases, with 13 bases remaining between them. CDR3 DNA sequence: TGTGCCAGCAGCCGATCCGGGGAAGCCGGGGAGCTGTTTTTT. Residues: CASSRSGEAGELFF.

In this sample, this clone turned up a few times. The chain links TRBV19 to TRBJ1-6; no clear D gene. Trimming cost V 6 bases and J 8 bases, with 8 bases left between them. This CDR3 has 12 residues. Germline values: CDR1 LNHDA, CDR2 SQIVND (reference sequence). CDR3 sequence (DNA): TGTGCCAGTAGCCTTCCCGATTCACCCCTCCACTTT. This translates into CASSLPDSPLHF. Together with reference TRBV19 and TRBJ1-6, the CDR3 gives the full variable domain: DGGITQSPKYLFRKEGQNVTLSCEQNLNHDAMYWYRQDPGQGLRLIYYSQIVNDFQKGDIAEGYSVSREKKESFPLTVTSAQKNPTAFYLCASSLPDSPLHFGNGTRLTVT.

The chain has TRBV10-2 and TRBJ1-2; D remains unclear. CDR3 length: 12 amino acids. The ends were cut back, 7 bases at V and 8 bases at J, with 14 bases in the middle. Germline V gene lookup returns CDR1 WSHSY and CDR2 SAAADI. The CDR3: CASNLPGRGYTF. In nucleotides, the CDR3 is TGCGCCAGCAACCTACCAGGCAGAGGCTACACCTTC.

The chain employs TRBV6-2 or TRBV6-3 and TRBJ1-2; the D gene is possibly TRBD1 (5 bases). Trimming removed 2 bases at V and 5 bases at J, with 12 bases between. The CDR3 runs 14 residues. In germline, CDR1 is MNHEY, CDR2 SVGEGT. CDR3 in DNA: TGTGCCAGCAGTTACCAACCCACAGGATATGGCTACACCTTC. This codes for CASSYQPTGYGYTF.

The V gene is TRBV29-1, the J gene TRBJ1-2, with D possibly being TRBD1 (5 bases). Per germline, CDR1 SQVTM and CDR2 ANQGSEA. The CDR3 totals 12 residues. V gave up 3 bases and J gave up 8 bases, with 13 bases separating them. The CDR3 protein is CSVDRDRGGYTF. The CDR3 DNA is TGCAGCGTTGACAGGGACCGCGGGGGCTACACCTTC.

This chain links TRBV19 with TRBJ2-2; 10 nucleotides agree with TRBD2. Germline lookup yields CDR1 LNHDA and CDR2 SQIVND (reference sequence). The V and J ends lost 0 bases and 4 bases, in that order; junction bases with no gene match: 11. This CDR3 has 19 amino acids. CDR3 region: CASSIDPGLAKRGTGELFF. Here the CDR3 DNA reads TGTGCCAGTAGTATAGATCCGGGACTAGCGAAACGGGGCACCGGGGAGCTGTTTTTT.